Listed here are 20 T cell receptor beta chains from one sample, sequenced in a study of cytomegalovirus exposure and HLA in healthy donors. The PCR was carried out with 60 Vbeta primers and 13 Jbeta primers. The data were produced by immunoSEQ multiplex PCR, yet TCRdb's version contains in-frame clones alone and is incomplete. Among more than 95,000 clones listed, around three quarters were seen once. Input material: PBMCs. Receptor source: a woman aged 40 to 55 in good health and CMV-seropositive.

With respect to this clone: The same CDR3 arises from other DNA sequences in this sample as well. The rearrangement uses TRBV6-6 and TRBJ1-2, with 7 bases aligning to TRBD1. V lost 5 bases and J lost 6; bases outside the gene matches: 3. The CDR3 is 12 amino acids. CDR1 and CDR2 (germline): MNHNY, SVGAGI (reference sequence). The CDR3 spells CASSRQGDGYTF. The CDR3 coding sequence is TGTGCCAGCAGTCGACAGGGTGATGGCTACACCTTC.

Concerning this clone: A much larger clone differs by one base, so this may be a read error. The rearrangement uses TRBV7-9 and TRBJ2-7, with a possible D match to TRBD1 (7 bases). CDR1 SEHNR and CDR2 FQNEAQ come from the germline V gene (reference sequence). V was trimmed by 5 bases and J by 2 bases, leaving 10 bases between them. This CDR3 is 13 amino acids long. CDR3 in amino acids: CASSRGTAYEQYF. The CDR3 bases are TGTGCCAGCAGCCGGGGGACAGCCTACGAGCAGTACTTC.

This sequence joins TRBV30 and TRBJ2-5, with 8 positions matching TRBD1. The CDR3 runs to 14 residues. The V gene end was trimmed by 2 bases and the J gene end by 4 bases; junction bases not matched to a gene: 6. The germline V gene has CDR1 GTSNPN and CDR2 SVGIG (reference sequence). CDR3 in DNA: TGTGCCTGGAGTAAAGGACAGGGACGAGAGACCCAGTACTTC. Residues: CAWSKGQGRETQYF. Based on the CDR3 plus reference TRBV30 and TRBJ2-5, the full variable domain is SQTIHQWPATLVQPVGSPLSLECTVEGTSNPNLYWYRQAAGRGLQLLFYSVGIGQISSEVPQNLSASRPQDRQFILSSKKLLLSDSGFYLCAWSKGQGRETQYFGPGTRLLVL.

V and J are TRBV19 and TRBJ1-1, with TRBD1 matching 8 bases. Germline CDR1 and CDR2: LNHDA and SQIVND (reference sequence). The J segment lost 5 bases and the V segment lost 4 bases, leaving 9 bases of the junction unmatched. This CDR3 has 15 amino acids. The CDR3, as DNA: TGTGCCAGTAGTACCCCTACAGGGGGGAGGACTGAAGCTTTCTTT. Encoded protein: CASSTPTGGRTEAFF.

This chain connects TRBV19 to TRBJ2-7; TRBD1 matches 8 bases. CDR1 is LNHDA and CDR2 is SQIVND in the germline V gene (reference sequence). The V segment lost 5 bases and the J segment 3 bases; nucleotides outside the gene matches: 3. CDR3 length: 13 residues. The CDR3 here is CASSSGTGYEQYF. The CDR3 region has the DNA TGTGCCAGTAGTTCCGGGACAGGCTACGAGCAGTACTTC. Full variable domain (missing parts from reference TRBV19 and TRBJ2-7): DGGITQSPKYLFRKEGQNVTLSCEQNLNHDAMYWYRQDPGQGLRLIYYSQIVNDFQKGDIAEGYSVSREKKESFPLTVTSAQKNPTAFYLCASSSGTGYEQYFGPGTRLTVT.

Concerning this clone: Other DNA sequences from this sample encode an identical CDR3 as well. This sequence joins TRBV7-9 and TRBJ1-4; 8 bases agree with TRBD1. The CDR3 has 14 amino acids. CDR1 SEHNR and CDR2 FQNEAQ come from the germline V gene (reference sequence). J lost 7 bases, V lost 2 bases, and 3 bases had no gene match. This CDR3 reads CASSLQGAREKLFF. CDR3 DNA: TGTGCCAGCAGCTTACAGGGGGCGCGTGAAAAACTGTTTTTT.

V and J are TRBV13 and TRBJ2-7; D is perhaps TRBD1 (6 bases). Trimming stripped 5 bases from V and 2 bases from J, with 13 bases between. This CDR3 is built from 14 residues. Germline V lookup: CDR1 PRHDT, CDR2 FYEKMQ (reference sequence). CDR3 loop: CASSPRRTAYEQYF. In DNA, the CDR3 is TGTGCCAGCAGCCCGAGGAGGACAGCCTACGAGCAGTACTTC.

The count of this clone is one. The chain combines TRBV29-1 with TRBJ2-5, with TRBD2 identical over 7 bases. With V trimmed by 4 bases and J by 4 bases, 15 bases remained unmatched. Germline V gene lookup returns CDR1 SQVTM and CDR2 ANQGSEA. The CDR3 runs to 16 residues. CDR3 amino acids: CSVVRSWEGRRETQYF. In DNA form, the CDR3 reads TGCAGCGTTGTCCGCTCGTGGGAGGGAAGACGAGAGACCCAGTACTTC.

The V call is TRBV28, the J call TRBJ1-5; D is undetermined. The CDR3 consists of 14 residues. CDR1 MDHEN and CDR2 SYDVKM come from the germline V gene. Trimming took 6 bases from V and 6 from J, leaving 15 bases between them. The CDR3 DNA reads TGTGCCAGCAGCAAGGCCGGGTTAGGTCAGCCCCAGCATTTT. It specifies CASSKAGLGQPQHF.

V and J are TRBV5-6 and TRBJ2-1; 13 bases map to TRBD2. The CDR3 loop spans 16 amino acids. CDR1 and CDR2 (germline): SGHDT, YYEEEE. J lost 7 bases, V lost 2 bases, and 6 bases had no gene match. DNA of the CDR3: TGTGCCAGCAGCTTATGGGGGACTAGCGGGAAAAATGAGCAGTTCTTC. Protein: CASSLWGTSGKNEQFF.

This chain connects TRBV28 to TRBJ2-3; D is undetermined. Trimming pared 6 bases from V and 0 bases from J, leaving 7 bases between. CDR1 is MDHEN and CDR2 is SYDVKM in the germline V gene. There are 13 residues in the CDR3. The CDR3 DNA reads as TGTGCCAGCAGCGGGTCTAGCACAGATACGCAGTATTTT. This codes for CASSGSSTDTQYF.

This chain joins TRBV6-1 and TRBJ1-5; a possible D gene is TRBD1 (5 bases). V was shortened by 4 bases and J by 6 bases, with 16 bases between the two germline ends. The CDR3 runs 15 residues. From germline, CDR1 is MNHNS and CDR2 SASEGT. CDR3 in amino acids: CASSGVGARGQPQHF. CDR3 in DNA: TGTGCCAGCAGTGGCGTAGGGGCTCGAGGTCAGCCCCAGCATTTT.

This clone appeared once. This sequence joins TRBV28 and TRBJ1-1; D unclear. The CDR3 is 13 amino acids. From germline, CDR1 is MDHEN and CDR2 SYDVKM. V was cut by 2 bases and J by 1 base, with 5 bases left in between. CDR3 bases: TGTGCCAGCAGTTTACCAGGGAACACTGAAGCTTTCTTT. Protein: CASSLPGNTEAFF.

This clone was counted only a few times. The CDR3 loop is CAWSVWDRINTIYF. The CDR3 DNA follows: TGTGCCTGGAGTGTATGGGACAGGATAAACACCATATATTTT. The chain has TRBV30 and TRBJ1-3, with 8 bases lining up with TRBD1. The ends lost 0 bases at V and 6 bases at J; junction bases unmatched: 4. The germline V gene has CDR1 GTSNPN and CDR2 SVGIG (reference sequence). The CDR3 loop spans 14 amino acids.

This clone was seen more than once but under ten times. The chain employs TRBV5-5 and TRBJ2-5; 11 bases match TRBD2. V trimming: 4 bases; J trimming: 5 bases; junction bases outside the gene matches: 13. The CDR3 is 17 amino acids. Germline V gives CDR1 SGHKS, CDR2 YYEKEE (reference sequence). CDR3 DNA sequence: TGTGCCAGCAGCCCCACTAGCGGGAGATGGATGAGGGAGACCCAGTACTTC. It yields the protein CASSPTSGRWMRETQYF. Complete variable domain (other parts from reference TRBV5-5 and TRBJ2-5): DAGVTQSPTHLIKTRGQQVTLRCSPISGHKSVSWYQQVLGQGPQFIFQYYEKEERGRGNFPDRFSARQFPNYSSELNVNALLLGDSALYLCASSPTSGRWMRETQYFGPGTRLLVL.

This sequence joins TRBV19 and TRBJ2-1; 8 positions match TRBD2. V was pared by 7 bases and J by 7 bases, with 9 bases of the junction left unmatched. This CDR3 has 14 amino acids. Germline V gene sequence: CDR1 LNHDA, CDR2 SQIVND (reference sequence). The CDR3 coding sequence is TGTGCCAGTAAGCAAGCGGGAGTAAGTAATGAGCAGTTCTTC. Residues: CASKQAGVSNEQFF.

The chain couples TRBV4-1 to TRBJ2-7; 10 bases agree with TRBD1. Germline V gene sequence: CDR1 MGHRA, CDR2 YSYEKL. The junction had 8 bases not matched to a gene; V was cut back by 0 bases and J by 3 bases. The CDR3 spans 17 residues. CDR3: CASSQESTRTGGYEQYF. The DNA for the CDR3 is TGCGCCAGCAGCCAAGAGTCGACGAGGACAGGGGGCTACGAGCAGTACTTC.

This sequence joins TRBV18 and TRBJ2-5; 8 nucleotides line up with TRBD2. The germline V gene has CDR1 KGHSH and CDR2 LQKENI. The CDR3 has 18 residues. J lost 1 base, V lost 2 bases, and 12 bases had no gene match. CDR3 region: CASSPAPGLAGFQETQYF. CDR3 DNA sequence: TGTGCCAGCTCACCAGCCCCGGGCCTAGCGGGCTTCCAAGAGACCCAGTACTTC.

The rearrangement joins TRBV6-5 to TRBJ1-1, with D unclear. V was trimmed by 5 bases and J by 2 bases, leaving 12 bases between them. This CDR3 has 14 residues. CDR1 is MNHEY and CDR2 is SVGAGI in the germline V gene. CDR3 nucleotides: TGTGCCAGCAGTCCTCGGCGGGCTAACACTGAAGCTTTCTTT. This codes for CASSPRRANTEAFF.

This sequence joins TRBV10-1 and TRBJ2-7; 9 nucleotides match TRBD2. The V gene end was trimmed by 5 bases and the J gene end by 5 bases; junction bases not matched to a gene: 4. CDR1 WNHNN and CDR2 SYGVQD come from the germline V gene (reference sequence). The CDR3 sequence is 13 residues long. CDR3 sequence reads: CASSPGLADEQYF. CDR3 in DNA: TGCGCCAGCAGTCCGGGACTAGCAGACGAGCAGTACTTC.